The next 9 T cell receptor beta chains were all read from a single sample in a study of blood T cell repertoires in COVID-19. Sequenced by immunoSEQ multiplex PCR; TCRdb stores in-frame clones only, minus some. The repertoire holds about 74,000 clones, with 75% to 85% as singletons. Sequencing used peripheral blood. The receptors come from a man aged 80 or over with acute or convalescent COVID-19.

The CDR3 reads CASKAGGRNTGELFF. In DNA form, the CDR3 reads TGTGCCAGCAAGGCGGGAGGGCGGAACACCGGGGAGCTGTTTTTT. This chain uses TRBV28 with TRBJ2-2; 9 nucleotides line up with TRBD2. The CDR3 runs 15 residues. The germline CDR1 and CDR2 sequences are MDHEN and SYDVKM. Losses at the gene ends were 7 bases for V and 1 base for J; bases not matched to a gene: 4.

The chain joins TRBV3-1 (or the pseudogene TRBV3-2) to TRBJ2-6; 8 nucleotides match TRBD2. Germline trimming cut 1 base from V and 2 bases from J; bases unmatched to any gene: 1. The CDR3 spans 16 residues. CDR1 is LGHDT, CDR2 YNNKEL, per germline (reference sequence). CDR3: CASSQAGGAGANVLTF. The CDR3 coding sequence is TGTGCCAGCAGCCAAGCGGGGGGGGCTGGGGCCAACGTCCTGACTTTC.

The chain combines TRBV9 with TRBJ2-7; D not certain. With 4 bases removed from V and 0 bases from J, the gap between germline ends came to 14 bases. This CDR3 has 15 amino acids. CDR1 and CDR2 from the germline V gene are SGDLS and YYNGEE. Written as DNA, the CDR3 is TGTGCCAGCAGCCCCGAAATAGAAGACTCCTACGAGCAGTACTTC. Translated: CASSPEIEDSYEQYF.

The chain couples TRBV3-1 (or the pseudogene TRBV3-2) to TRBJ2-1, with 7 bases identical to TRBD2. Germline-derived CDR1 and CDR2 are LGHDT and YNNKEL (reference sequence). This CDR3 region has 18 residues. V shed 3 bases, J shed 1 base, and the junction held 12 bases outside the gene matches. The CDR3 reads CASSQKCQRGSSYNEQFF. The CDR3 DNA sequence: TGTGCCAGCAGCCAGAAGTGTCAGCGGGGCTCATCCTACAATGAGCAGTTCTTC.

This CDR3 reads CASSLALLQGLNTEAFF. DNA for the CDR3: TGCGCCAGCAGCTTGGCCCTATTACAGGGATTGAACACTGAAGCTTTCTTT. The V and J genes are TRBV5-1 and TRBJ1-1, with TRBD1 as a possible D gene (6 bases). The CDR3 sequence is 17 residues long. The V end was cut by 0 bases, the J end by 0 bases, with 15 bases between. Germline V lookup: CDR1 SGHRS, CDR2 YFSETQ.

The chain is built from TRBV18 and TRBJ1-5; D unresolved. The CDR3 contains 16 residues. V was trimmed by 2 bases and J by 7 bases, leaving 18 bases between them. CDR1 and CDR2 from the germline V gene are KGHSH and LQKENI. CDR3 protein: CASSPMSPREGQPQHF. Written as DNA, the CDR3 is TGTGCCAGCTCACCAATGAGTCCAAGGGAGGGACAGCCCCAGCATTTT.

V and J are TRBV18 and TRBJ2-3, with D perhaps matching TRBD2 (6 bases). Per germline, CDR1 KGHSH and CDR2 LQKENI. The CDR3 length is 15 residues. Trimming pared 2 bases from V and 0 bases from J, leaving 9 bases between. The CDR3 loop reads CASSPAEGSTDTQYF. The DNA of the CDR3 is TGTGCCAGCTCACCAGCGGAGGGGAGCACAGATACGCAGTATTTT. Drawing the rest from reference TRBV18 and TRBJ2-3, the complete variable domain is NAGVMQNPRHLVRRRGQEARLRCSPMKGHSHVYWYRQLPEEGLKFMVYLQKENIIDESGMPKERFSAEFPKEGPSILRIQQVVRGDSAAYFCASSPAEGSTDTQYFGPGTRLTVL.

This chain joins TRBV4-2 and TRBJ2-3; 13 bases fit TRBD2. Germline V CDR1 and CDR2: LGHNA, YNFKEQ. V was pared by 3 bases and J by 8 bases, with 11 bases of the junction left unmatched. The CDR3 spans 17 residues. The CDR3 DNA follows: TGTGCCAGCAGCCAGGGACTAGCGGGGTCCTCAGGTGGTACGCAGTATTTT. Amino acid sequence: CASSQGLAGSSGGTQYF.

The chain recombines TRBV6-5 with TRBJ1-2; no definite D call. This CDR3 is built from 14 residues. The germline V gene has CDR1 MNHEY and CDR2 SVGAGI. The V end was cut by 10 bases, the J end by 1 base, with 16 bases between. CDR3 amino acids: CANSRQYGNYGYTF. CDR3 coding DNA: TGTGCCAACTCGCGGCAGTATGGTAACTATGGCTACACCTTC.